This TCR beta chain came from a study of regulatory T cells in long-lasting Graves disease. On the study more broadly: Persistent cases were those of Graves' disease that involved over 5 years of antithyroid drugs with positive TSH receptor antibodies.

As for time point: persistent/refractory GD, antithyroid drugs over 5 years with positive TRAb. PBMC RNA served as the TCR library source. Arm-PCR of CDR3 regions with iRepertoire HTBI primers generated TCR beta libraries. TCRdb analysed the multiplex PCR reads with MiXCR anew, one entry per CDR3 protein. The table includes roughly 300,000 distinct CDR3 sequences, under 25% detected once. The CDR3 sequence is 16 residues long. V lost 3 bases, J lost 7 bases, and 9 bases stayed unmatched. Germline assignment: CDR1 MNHGY and CDR2 SVAAGI. Overall study findings and caveats: Comparison showed that persistent patients shared more public clonotypes (fewer than 3,000) than new patients (966). Under persistent disease, TRBV28, TRBJ1-2 and TRBJ2-5 were used preferentially.

This clonotype has just a few counts. The antigen remains unidentified. The chain carries TRBV6-9 and TRBJ2-2; TRBD2 agrees at 9 bases. The input for sequencing was peripheral blood mononuclear cells (PBMCs), taken when the disease was refractory, from a patient treated with antithyroid drugs. The sequence was obtained from a female donor with Graves disease. The CDR3 protein is CASSYSRTSDSGELFF. DNA for the CDR3: TGTGCCAGCAGTTACTCCCGGACTAGCGACAGCGGGGAGCTGTTTTTT.